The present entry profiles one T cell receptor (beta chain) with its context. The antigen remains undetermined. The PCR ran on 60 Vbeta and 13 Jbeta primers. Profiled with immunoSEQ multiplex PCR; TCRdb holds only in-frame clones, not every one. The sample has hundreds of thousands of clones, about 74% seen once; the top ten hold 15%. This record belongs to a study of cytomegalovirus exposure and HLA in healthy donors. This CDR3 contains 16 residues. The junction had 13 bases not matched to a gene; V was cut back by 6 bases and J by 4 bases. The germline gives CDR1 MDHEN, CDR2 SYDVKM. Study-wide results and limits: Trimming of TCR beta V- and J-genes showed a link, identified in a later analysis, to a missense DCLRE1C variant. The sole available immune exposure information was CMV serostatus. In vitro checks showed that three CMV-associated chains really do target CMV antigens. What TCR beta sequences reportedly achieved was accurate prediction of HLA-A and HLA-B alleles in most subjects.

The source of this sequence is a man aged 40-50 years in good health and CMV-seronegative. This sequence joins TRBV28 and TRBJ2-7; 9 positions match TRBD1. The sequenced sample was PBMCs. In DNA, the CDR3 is TGTGCCAGCAGCCCAGTGGGGACAGGGATAAAATACGAGCAGTACTTC. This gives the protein CASSPVGTGIKYEQYF.